The source of this T cell receptor beta chain is a study of T cells in Graves' hyperthyroidism and ophthalmopathy. Enrolled ophthalmopathy patients presented with a Clinical Activity Score of at least 3, a NOSPECS grade of at least 4, and disease duration under 3 months. Uncontrolled infection, other autoimmune disease, pregnancy and lactation each barred patients from inclusion. Diagnostic assessment was based on clinical symptoms, serum thyroxine and TRAb, thyroid ultrasound and orbital computed tomography. PBMCs came from 10 ml fresh peripheral blood. The CDR3 runs to 15 residues. The trim removed 4 bases at V and 0 bases at J, leaving 2 bases unmatched. Per germline, CDR1 SEHNR and CDR2 FQNEAQ (reference sequence). RNA transcripts were the template for amplifying TCR beta CDR3 regions. In the first-round RT-PCR of the TCR CDR3, the HTBI primer set was used. MiXCR was run by TCRdb on the multiplex PCR reads, yielding one entry per CDR3 protein. Here the sample spans about 270,000 distinct CDR3 sequences, over 20% being singletons.

This clonotype has ten or more counts. The chain carries TRBV7-9 and TRBJ1-4, with 7 bases that match TRBD1. The sequence derives from a man aged 25-40 years with Graves' ophthalmopathy. Source material: blood. This CDR3 is CASSSRGSTNEKLFF. The CDR3 bases are TGTGCCAGCAGCTCCAGGGGGTCAACTAATGAAAAACTGTTTTTT.